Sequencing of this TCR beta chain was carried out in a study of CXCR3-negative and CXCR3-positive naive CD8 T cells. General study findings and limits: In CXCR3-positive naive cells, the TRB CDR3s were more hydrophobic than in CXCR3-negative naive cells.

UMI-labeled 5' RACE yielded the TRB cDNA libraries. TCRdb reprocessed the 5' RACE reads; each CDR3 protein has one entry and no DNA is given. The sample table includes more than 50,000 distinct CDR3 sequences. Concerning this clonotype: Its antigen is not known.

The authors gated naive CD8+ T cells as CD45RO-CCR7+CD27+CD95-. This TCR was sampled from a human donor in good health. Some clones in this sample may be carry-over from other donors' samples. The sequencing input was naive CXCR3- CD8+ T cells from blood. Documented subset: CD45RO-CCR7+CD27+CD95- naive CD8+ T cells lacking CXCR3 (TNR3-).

The CDR3 protein is CSVPGASAYEQYF. The V and J genes are TRBV29-1 and TRBJ2-7; the TRBD1 assignment by TCRdb is unverifiable without DNA. CDR1 SQVTM and CDR2 ANQGSEA come from the germline V gene. The CDR3 sequence is 13 residues long.